This TCR beta chain was found in a study of blood T cell repertoires in COVID-19. Turning to the study itself: The United States, Italy and Spain provided the acute and convalescent COVID-19 samples.

TCRdb's copy holds only in-frame clones and misses some; the assay was immunoSEQ multiplex PCR. Here the sample spans fewer than 300,000 clones, about nine tenths being singletons. This clone was seen a few times. Germline CDR1 and CDR2: LNHNV and YYDKDF (reference sequence). J gave up 7 bases and V 1 base, and 9 bases lay outside the gene matches. CDR3 length equals 15 residues. The chain uses TRBV15 and TRBJ2-7; TRBD2 agrees at 8 bases. This TCR was recovered from a man aged 35 to 55 who had recovered from COVID-19. The specimen sequenced was peripheral blood. The CDR3 coding sequence is TGTGCCACCAGCAGAGTTGCCGGGGGGGCGAGTGAGCAGTACTTC. Its protein product is CATSRVAGGASEQYF.